The clone carrying this TCR beta chain was observed many times. TCRdb independently ran MiXCR on the 5' RACE reads; one entry per CDR3 protein. The repertoire holds a few hundred thousand distinct CDR3 sequences, with around 8.8% as singletons. These data belong to a study of identical twins. The germline V gene encodes CDR1 SGHVS and CDR2 FNYEAQ. Trimming cost V 5 bases and J 4 bases, with 17 bases left between them. CDR3 length: 15 residues. This sample was shared with a second study, whose subject was yellow fever vaccine responses in identical twins.

The source material was memory (CD45RO+) T cells sorted from blood. This chain uses TRBV7-6 with TRBJ1-1, with TRBD1 as a possible D gene (5 bases). The sequence was obtained from a woman between 18 and 29 years old in good health. For the CDR3, the DNA is TGTGCCAGCAGCCTACTACAGGCAGCCACCACTGAAGCTTTCTTT. Protein sequence: CASSLLQAATTEAFF.